These 11 T cell receptor beta chains originate from one sample sequenced in a study of cytomegalovirus exposure and HLA in healthy donors. 13 Jbeta primers and 60 Vbeta primers were used for the PCR. Clones were sequenced by immunoSEQ multiplex PCR, and TCRdb holds only the in-frame ones, with some missing. The table has roughly 150,000 clones, 75% to 90% seen once. Material for sequencing was PBMCs. The origin of the receptors is a male donor in good health and CMV-seronegative.

This clone came up a few times. The chain joins TRBV30 to TRBJ2-1; 11 nucleotides line up with TRBD2. With 0 bases clipped from V and 0 bases from J, the junction kept 10 bases outside the gene matches. Germline V lookup: CDR1 GTSNPN, CDR2 SVGIG (reference sequence). The CDR3 is 19 residues long. The DNA of the CDR3 is TGTGCCTGGAGTGTATGGGGACTAGCGGCGAATAGCTCCTACAATGAGCAGTTCTTC. Its translation: CAWSVWGLAANSSYNEQFF.

J is TRBJ1-6 and V is TRBV5-5; possible D gene TRBD1, 6 bases. The CDR3 is 15 residues long. The V end was cut by 5 bases, the J end by 6 bases, with 15 bases between. Germline assignment: CDR1 SGHKS and CDR2 YYEKEE (reference sequence). CDR3 in DNA: TGTGCCAGCAGGTTAATGGGGACATCTAATTCACCCCTCCACTTT. It is translated as CASRLMGTSNSPLHF.

This chain joins TRBV5-1 and TRBJ1-1; 9 bases agree with TRBD1. CDR1 and CDR2 from the germline V gene are SGHRS and YFSETQ. This CDR3 region has 15 residues. V shed 2 bases and J 1 base; nucleotides not matched to a gene: 3. CDR3 residues: CASSFRTGANTEAFF. The CDR3 nucleotides read TGCGCCAGCAGCTTTCGGACAGGGGCGAACACTGAAGCTTTCTTT.

The V gene is TRBV6-5, the J gene TRBJ1-1; 9 nucleotides align to TRBD1. V was clipped by 5 bases and J by 5 bases; unmatched bases: 6. Germline V gives CDR1 MNHEY, CDR2 SVGAGI. CDR3 size: 14 residues. In DNA form, the CDR3 reads TGTGCCAGCAGTGAGGGACAGGGAAGTACTGAAGCTTTCTTT. The encoded protein is CASSEGQGSTEAFF.

The chain uses TRBV6-1 and TRBJ1-5, with D perhaps TRBD1 (5 bases). CDR1 is MNHNS, CDR2 SASEGT, per germline. V was clipped by 3 bases and J by 3 bases, with 18 bases between them. The CDR3 spans 17 residues. This CDR3 reads CASSDASPGGVNQPQHF. As DNA, the CDR3 is TGTGCCAGCAGTGACGCTTCCCCCGGGGGGGTCAATCAGCCCCAGCATTTT.

The rearrangement uses TRBV6-5 and TRBJ1-1, with a possible D match to TRBD1 (5 bases). Germline CDR1 and CDR2: MNHEY and SVGAGI. Trimming stripped 3 bases from V and 6 bases from J, with 11 bases between. CDR3 length: 13 amino acids. In DNA form, the CDR3 reads TGTGCCAGCAGTTATAGGAGGGACGCTGAAGCTTTCTTT. Amino acid sequence: CASSYRRDAEAFF.

This clone has just one count. The chain employs TRBV4-1 and TRBJ2-7; TRBD1 aligns across 8 bases. The V and J ends lost 0 bases and 0 bases, in that order; junction bases with no gene match: 4. The germline gives CDR1 MGHRA, CDR2 YSYEKL. The CDR3 runs 16 residues. The CDR3 region is CASSQDRGLSSYEQYF. The CDR3 region has the DNA TGCGCCAGCAGCCAAGACAGGGGGCTCAGCTCCTACGAGCAGTACTTC.

The genes are TRBV5-4 and TRBJ1-2, with D possibly being TRBD1 (6 bases). V lost 5 bases and J lost 8, with 16 bases in between. CDR3 length equals 13 residues. From germline, CDR1 is SGHNT and CDR2 YYREEE (reference sequence). This CDR3 reads CASSLQGVGGYTF. The CDR3 DNA reads as TGTGCCAGCAGTCTACAGGGAGTTGGGGGCTACACCTTC. The full variable domain, completed using reference TRBV5-4 and TRBJ1-2, is ETGVTQSPTHLIKTRGQQVTLRCSSQSGHNTVSWYQQALGQGPQFIFQYYREEENGRGNFPPRFSGLQFPNYSSELNVNALELDDSALYLCASSLQGVGGYTFGSGTRLTVV.

This sequence joins TRBV7-9 and TRBJ1-1, with D hard to call. The germline CDR1 and CDR2 sequences are SEHNR and FQNEAQ (reference sequence). V gave up 5 bases and J gave up 3 bases, with 10 bases separating them. The CDR3 has 13 amino acids. CDR3 protein: CASSQERDTEAFF. The CDR3, as DNA: TGTGCCAGCAGCCAAGAGAGGGACACTGAAGCTTTCTTT.

This rearrangement joins TRBV9 to TRBJ2-5; 12 bases match TRBD2. The germline V gene has CDR1 SGDLS and CDR2 YYNGEE. V trimming: 4 bases; J trimming: 4 bases; junction bases outside the gene matches: 8. The CDR3 totals 16 residues. The CDR3 DNA sequence: TGTGCCAGCAGCCCGGGACTAGCGGGTTCCGGAGAGACCCAGTACTTC. Amino acid sequence: CASSPGLAGSGETQYF.

The V and J genes are TRBV5-1 and TRBJ2-5; D is perhaps TRBD1 (6 bases). Germline CDR1 and CDR2: SGHRS and YFSETQ. The CDR3 is 15 residues long. With 4 bases removed from V and 4 bases from J, the gap between germline ends came to 17 bases. The CDR3 coding sequence is TGCGCCAGCAGCCCGTTACAGGGACGGCGAGAGACCCAGTACTTC. Its translation is CASSPLQGRRETQYF.